The source of this T cell receptor beta chain is a study of cytotoxic CD8 clonotypes in ibrutinib-treated CLL. Roughly 2 micrograms of genomic DNA from cryopreserved PBMCs went into TCR beta libraries. Only in-frame clones appear in the TCRdb table, and some are missing; sequencing was by immunoSEQ multiplex PCR. The data contain some 80,000 clones, around 79% of them singletons. Broader study findings: At progression, clonality fell back toward baseline after rising at ibrutinib response. Baseline-level clonality went beyond age-matched healthy donors and moved in step with circulating CD8+ T-cell counts. Contraction or stability on treatment characterized the public clonotypes, which were uncommon.

Note on this clone: Its target is not known.

The sequence came from a human donor with chronic lymphocytic leukemia. Sequenced here: PBMCs, sampled after 12 months of ibrutinib treatment.

CDR3 bases: TGTGCCAGCAGACGCCTCGGGGTAGCGGGGAACAATGAGCAGTTCTTC. Its protein product is CASRRLGVAGNNEQFF. The V call is TRBV6-6, the J call TRBJ2-1; 8 nucleotides line up with TRBD2. Trimming cost V 6 bases and J 5 bases; bases outside gene matches: 12. This CDR3 has 16 residues. Germline CDR1 is MNHNY and CDR2 is SVGAGI (reference sequence).